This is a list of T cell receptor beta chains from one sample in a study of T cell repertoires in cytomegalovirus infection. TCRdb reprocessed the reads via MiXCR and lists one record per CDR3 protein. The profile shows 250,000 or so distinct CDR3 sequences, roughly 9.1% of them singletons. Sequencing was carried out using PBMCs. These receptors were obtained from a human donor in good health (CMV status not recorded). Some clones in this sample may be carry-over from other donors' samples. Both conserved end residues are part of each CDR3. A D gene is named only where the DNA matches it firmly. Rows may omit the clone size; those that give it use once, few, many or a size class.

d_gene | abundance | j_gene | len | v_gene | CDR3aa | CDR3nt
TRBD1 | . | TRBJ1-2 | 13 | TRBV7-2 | CASSGTVNYGYTF | TGTGCCAGCAGCGGGACAGTTAACTATGGCTACACCTTC
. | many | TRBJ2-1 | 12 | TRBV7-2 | CASSQVWDEQFF | TGTGCCAGCAGCCAGGTCTGGGATGAGCAGTTCTTC
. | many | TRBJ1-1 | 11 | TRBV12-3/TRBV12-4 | CASTRTTEAFF | TGTGCCAGCACCAGGACCACTGAAGCTTTCTTT
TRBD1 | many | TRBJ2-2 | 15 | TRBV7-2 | CASSSQGATTGELFF | TGTGCCAGCAGCTCTCAGGGGGCAACGACCGGGGAGCTGTTTTTT
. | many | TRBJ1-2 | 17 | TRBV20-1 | CSVSTLSAGASDRGYTF | TGCAGTGTCTCGACCCTGTCCGCGGGGGCGAGTGATCGAGGCTACACCTTC
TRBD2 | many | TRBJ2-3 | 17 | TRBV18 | CASSPRPSGAGTDTQYF | TGTGCCAGCTCACCACGTCCGAGCGGGGCAGGCACAGATACGCAGTATTTT
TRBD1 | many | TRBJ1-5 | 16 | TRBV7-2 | CASSLGPDRVGQPQHF | TGTGCCAGCAGCTTAGGTCCGGACAGGGTTGGACAGCCCCAGCATTTT
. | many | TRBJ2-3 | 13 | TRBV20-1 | CSAPMGGTDTQYF | TGCAGTGCTCCCATGGGGGGCACAGATACGCAGTATTTT
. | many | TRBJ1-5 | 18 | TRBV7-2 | CASSLRIPAGASNQPQHF | TGTGCCAGCAGCCTAAGAATTCCCGCAGGGGCTAGCAATCAGCCCCAGCATTTT
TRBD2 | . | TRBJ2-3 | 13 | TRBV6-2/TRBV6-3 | CASRTSATDTQYF | TGTGCCAGCAGGACTAGCGCCACAGATACGCAGTATTTT
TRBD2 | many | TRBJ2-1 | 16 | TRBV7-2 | CASSLEGSGRVGEQFF | TGTGCCAGCAGCTTAGAGGGTAGCGGGAGGGTGGGTGAGCAGTTCTTC
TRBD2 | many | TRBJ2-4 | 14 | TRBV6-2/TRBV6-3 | CASSYSGTSDIQYF | TGTGCCAGCAGTTACTCCGGTACTAGCGACATTCAGTACTTC
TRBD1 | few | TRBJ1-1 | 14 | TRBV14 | CASSAQGGVTEAFF | TGTGCCAGCAGCGCACAGGGGGGGGTTACTGAAGCTTTCTTT
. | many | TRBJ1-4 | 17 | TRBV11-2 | CASSPLLRAVKNEKLFF | TGTGCCAGCAGCCCTCTCCTCCGGGCGGTGAAGAATGAAAAACTGTTTTTT
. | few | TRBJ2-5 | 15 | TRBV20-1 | CSARDPRGFQETQYF | TGCAGTGCTAGAGACCCTCGGGGCTTTCAAGAGACCCAGTACTTC
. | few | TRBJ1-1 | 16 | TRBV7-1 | CASSPVSDPRTTEAFF | TGTGCCAGCAGCCCAGTGTCGGACCCTAGGACGACTGAAGCTTTCTTT
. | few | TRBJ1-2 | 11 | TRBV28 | CASSDLGGYTF | TGTGCCAGCAGTGATCTTGGTGGCTACACCTTC
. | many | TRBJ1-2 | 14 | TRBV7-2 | CASSLGRNLYGYTF | TGTGCCAGCAGCTTAGGTCGTAATCTCTATGGCTACACCTTC
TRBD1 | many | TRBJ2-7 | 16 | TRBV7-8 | CASSSAAGQGYYEQYF | TGTGCCAGCAGCTCCGCCGCGGGACAGGGTTACTACGAGCAGTACTTC
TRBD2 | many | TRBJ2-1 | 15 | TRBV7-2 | CASSFGLAGDNEQFF | TGTGCCAGCAGCTTCGGACTAGCGGGGGACAATGAGCAGTTCTTC
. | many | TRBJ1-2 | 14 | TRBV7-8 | CASSLGGTGDGYTF | TGTGCCAGCAGCTTAGGGGGGACGGGTGATGGCTACACCTTC
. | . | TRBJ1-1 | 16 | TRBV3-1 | CASSLTHRGLNTEAFF | TGTGCCAGCAGCCTCACGCATAGAGGACTGAACACTGAAGCTTTCTTT
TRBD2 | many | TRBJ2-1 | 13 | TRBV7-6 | CASSWGGFNEQFF | TGTGCCAGCAGCTGGGGGGGGTTCAATGAGCAGTTCTTC
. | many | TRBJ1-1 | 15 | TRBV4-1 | CASSQGELYHTEAFF | TGCGCCAGCAGCCAAGGAGAACTTTACCACACTGAAGCTTTCTTT
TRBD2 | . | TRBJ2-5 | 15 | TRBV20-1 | CSARLAGAFQETQYF | TGCAGTGCTAGACTAGCGGGAGCCTTCCAAGAGACCCAGTACTTC
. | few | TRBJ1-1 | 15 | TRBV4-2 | CASSQDLVMNTEAFF | TGTGCCAGCAGCCAAGATTTAGTTATGAACACTGAAGCTTTCTTT
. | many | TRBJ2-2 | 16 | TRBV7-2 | CASSLDSGPNTGELFF | TGTGCCAGCAGCTTAGACTCGGGGCCGAACACCGGGGAGCTGTTTTTT
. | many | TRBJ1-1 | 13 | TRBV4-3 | CASSPRANTEAFF | TGCGCCAGCAGCCCGCGGGCGAACACTGAAGCTTTCTTT
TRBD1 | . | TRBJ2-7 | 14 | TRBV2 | CASSSRGYPYEQYF | TGTGCCAGCAGTTCCAGGGGGTACCCCTACGAGCAGTACTTC
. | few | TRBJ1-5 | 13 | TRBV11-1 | CASSLQVNQPQHF | TGTGCCAGCAGCTTACAGGTGAATCAGCCCCAGCATTTT
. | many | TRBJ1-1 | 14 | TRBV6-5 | CASSHDRLNTEAFF | TGTGCCAGCAGTCACGACAGGTTGAACACTGAAGCTTTCTTT
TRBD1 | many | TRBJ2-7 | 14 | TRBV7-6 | CASSPGTGFHEQYF | TGTGCCAGCAGCCCCGGGACAGGGTTTCACGAGCAGTACTTC
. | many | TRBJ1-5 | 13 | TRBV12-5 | CASGLVAGQPQHF | TGTGCTAGTGGTTTGGTAGCGGGCCAGCCCCAGCATTTT
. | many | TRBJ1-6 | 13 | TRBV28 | CASTSVHNSPLHF | TGTGCCAGCACGTCCGTCCATAATTCACCCCTCCACTTT
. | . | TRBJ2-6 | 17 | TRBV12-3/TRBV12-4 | CASSPTLGVGGANVLTF | TGTGCCAGCAGTCCCACCCTGGGAGTTGGCGGGGCCAACGTCCTGACTTTC
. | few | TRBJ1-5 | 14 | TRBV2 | CASSEDSGDQPQHF | TGTGCCAGCAGTGAGGATTCGGGGGATCAGCCCCAGCATTTT
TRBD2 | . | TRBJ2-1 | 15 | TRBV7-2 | CASSYGGSSYNEQFF | TGTGCCAGCAGCTACGGCGGGAGCTCCTACAATGAGCAGTTCTTC
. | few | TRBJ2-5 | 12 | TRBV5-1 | CASSDQGETQYF | TGCGCCAGCAGTGACCAGGGGGAGACCCAGTACTTC
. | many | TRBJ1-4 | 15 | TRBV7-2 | CASSSRTGTNEKLFF | TGTGCCAGCAGCTCCCGGACGGGAACTAATGAAAAACTGTTTTTT
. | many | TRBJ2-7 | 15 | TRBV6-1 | CASSDLGTGNREQYF | TGTGCCAGCAGTGACCTCGGGACGGGCAACAGGGAGCAGTACTTC
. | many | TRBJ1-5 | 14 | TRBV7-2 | CASSFKSSNQPQHF | TGTGCCAGCAGTTTCAAGAGTAGCAATCAGCCCCAGCATTTT
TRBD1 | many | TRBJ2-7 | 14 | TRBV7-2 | CASRRTGGGDEQYF | TGTGCCAGCAGACGGACAGGGGGCGGCGACGAGCAGTACTTC
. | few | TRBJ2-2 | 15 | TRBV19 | CASRPIDRNTGELFF | TGTGCCAGTAGACCCATTGACAGGAACACCGGGGAGCTGTTTTTT
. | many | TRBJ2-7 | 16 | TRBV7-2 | CASSPGAVRSPYEQYF | TGTGCCAGCAGCCCGGGGGCCGTGAGAAGTCCCTACGAGCAGTACTTC
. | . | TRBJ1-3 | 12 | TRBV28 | CASSRAGNTIYF | TGTGCCAGCAGTCGAGCCGGGAACACCATATATTTT
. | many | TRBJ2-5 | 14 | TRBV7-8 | CASSTRGGGETQYF | TGTGCCAGCAGCACCCGCGGTGGGGGAGAGACCCAGTACTTC
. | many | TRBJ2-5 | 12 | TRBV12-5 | CASGPELGTQYF | TGTGCTAGTGGGCCCGAATTAGGGACCCAGTACTTC